Listed below are T cell receptor beta chains from one sample, sequenced in a study of T cells in Graves' hyperthyroidism and ophthalmopathy. TCRdb passed the multiplex PCR reads through MiXCR, listing each CDR3 protein once. Among around 290,000 distinct CDR3 sequences listed, approximately 15% were seen once. The sample taken for sequencing was blood. These receptors came from an older woman with Graves' ophthalmopathy. Each CDR3 is given with its conserved first and last residue. D genes are given only for firm matches. Size values are once, few and many counts, or a class for expanded clones, and some rows have none.

>TRBJ2-1|TRBV7-2|-|many
TGTGCCAGCAGCCGAGCCGGACAGCCGAGGAGGGATTCCTACAATGAGCAGTTCTTC
CASSRAGQPRRDSYNEQFF
>TRBJ2-2|TRBV19|-|-
TGTGCCAGTACCGCGACAGGAGTCACCGGGGAGCTGTTTTTT
CASTATGVTGELFF
>TRBJ1-4|TRBV27|-|-
TGTGCCAGCGGTGGTGGGGAAAAACTGTTTTTT
CASGGGEKLFF
>TRBJ1-5|TRBV6-1|TRBD1|once
TGTGCCAGCAGAGACGCGGGGACAGGGTTGGGGCCCCAGCATTTT
CASRDAGTGLGPQHF
>TRBJ1-6|TRBV3-1|-|many
TGTGCCAGCAGCCAAGCCCAGTCACCCCTCCACTTT
CASSQAQSPLHF
>TRBJ1-4|TRBV9|-|few
TGTGCCAGCAGCGCAGGGGCCGCCTACGAAAAACTGTTTTTT
CASSAGAAYEKLFF
>TRBJ2-2|TRBV19|TRBD1|-
TGTGCCAGTAATCCCGGACAGGGCACCGGGGAGCTGTTTTTT
CASNPGQGTGELFF
>TRBJ2-3|TRBV20-1|-|few
TGCAGTGCTAGCGACGGGGTAGTCGAAGATACGCAGTATTTT
CSASDGVVEDTQYF
>TRBJ1-1|TRBV7-2|-|-
TGTGCCAGCAGCACCATGCCGAACACTGAAGCTTTCTTT
CASSTMPNTEAFF
>TRBJ1-2|TRBV3-1|TRBD1|many
TGTGCCAGCAGCCCGACCCTGACAGGGGGCGGGAATGGCTACACCTTC
CASSPTLTGGGNGYTF
>TRBJ1-1|TRBV9|-|-
TGTGCCAGCAGCGTAGGTGTTTTAAGGAACACTGAAGCTTTCTTT
CASSVGVLRNTEAFF
>TRBJ1-4|TRBV7-9|-|few
TGTGCCAGCAGCCAAGACACAAGCGTCGAAAAACTGTTTTTT
CASSQDTSVEKLFF
>TRBJ1-2|TRBV30|-|-
TGTGCCTGGGCTGGAGCTAACTATGGCTACACCTTC
CAWAGANYGYTF
>TRBJ2-3|TRBV7-8|-|many
TGTGCCAGCAGCTTCTCAGGACCGGATACGCAGTATTTT
CASSFSGPDTQYF
>TRBJ1-1|TRBV19|-|-
TGTGCCAGTAAGGGACCTATAACGAACACTGAAGCTTTCTTT
CASKGPITNTEAFF
>TRBJ2-3|TRBV12-3/TRBV12-4|TRBD2|many
TGTGCCAGCAGGCCCGCGGGGGGTGGTACAGATACGCAGTATTTT
CASRPAGGGTDTQYF
>TRBJ1-1|TRBV3-1|TRBD1|-
TGTGCCAGCAGCCAAGGTAAACAGGGGTCCCTTGGGACTGAAGCTTTCTTT
CASSQGKQGSLGTEAFF
>TRBJ2-2|TRBV6-5|TRBD1|many
TGTGCCAGCAGTTACCGCGGCAGGGGGAAAACCGGGGAGCTGTTTTTT
CASSYRGRGKTGELFF
>TRBJ1-1|TRBV6-1|-|few
TGTGCCAGCAGTTCGGACACTGAAGCTTTCTTT
CASSSDTEAFF
>TRBJ2-7|TRBV20-1|TRBD1|-
TGCCGTGCTAAAGACCAGGGACAGGCCTCCTACGAGCAGTACTTC
CRAKDQGQASYEQYF
>TRBJ2-7|TRBV7-3|-|many
TGTGCCAGCAGCTACGGGCAGGGGTTATCCTACGAGCAGTACTTC
CASSYGQGLSYEQYF
>TRBJ2-3|TRBV3-1|-|-
TGTGCCAGCAAGGGCAGGTTCACAGATACGCAGTATTTT
CASKGRFTDTQYF
>TRBJ2-3|TRBV11-2|TRBD2|many
TGTGCCAGCAGCTTAGTGGCGGGGGCAGATACGCAGTATTTT
CASSLVAGADTQYF
>TRBJ2-2|TRBV9|TRBD2|-
TGTGCCAGCAGCGGGCGGGGGGGCCCTACCGGGGAGCTGTTTTTT
CASSGRGGPTGELFF
>TRBJ1-5|TRBV20-1|-|many
TGCAGTGCCCGAAGCAATCAGCCCCAGCATTTT
CSARSNQPQHF
>TRBJ1-3|TRBV9|-|-
TGTGCCAGCAGCGTAGAATCAGGGTATGGAAACACCATATATTTT
CASSVESGYGNTIYF
>TRBJ2-3|TRBV5-6|-|few
TGTGCCAGCAGCTTGGAGAGGGGGTTGACCACAGATACGCAGTATTTT
CASSLERGLTTDTQYF
>TRBJ1-1|TRBV4-3|-|few
TGCGCCAGCAGCCTGGACCCTGATCTTGGAGCTTTCTTT
CASSLDPDLGAFF
>TRBJ2-3|TRBV6-1|TRBD1|few
TGTGCCAGCAGTGAATGGGTAGGGGGCATCACAGATACGCAGTATTTT
CASSEWVGGITDTQYF
>TRBJ2-7|TRBV27|TRBD2|many
TGTGCCAGCGCCTCGGGACTAGCGGAGAACTACGAGCAGTACTTC
CASASGLAENYEQYF
>TRBJ2-7|TRBV10-3|TRBD2|many
TGTGCCGCTTCGAGCCCGGGACTAGCCGGCCACGAGCAGTACTTC
CAASSPGLAGHEQYF
>TRBJ2-1|TRBV30|TRBD1|-
TGTGCCTGGAGTGGAACCGGGACAGGGGGCAATGAGCAGTTCTTC
CAWSGTGTGGNEQFF
>TRBJ1-3|TRBV6-1|TRBD1|-
TGTGCCAGCAGTTCCTCCGACAGGGGAGGAAACACCATATATTTT
CASSSSDRGGNTIYF
>TRBJ2-3|TRBV12-5|-|-
TGTGCTAGTGGTTTGGCGACTAGTGGTACGCAGTATTTT
CASGLATSGTQYF
>TRBJ1-6|TRBV6-1|-|many
TGTGCCAGCAGTCCCCAGGGTTTTACCCTCCACTTT
CASSPQGFTLHF
>TRBJ2-1|TRBV5-1|-|-
TGCGCCAGCAGCCTCTCGGGGGAGGGGGTCAATGAGCAGTTCTTC
CASSLSGEGVNEQFF
>TRBJ2-3|TRBV9|TRBD1|-
TGTGCCAGCAGCGTAGGGGCCGGGACAGGCCTCACAGATACGCAGTATTTT
CASSVGAGTGLTDTQYF
>TRBJ1-2|TRBV7-9|-|many
TGTGCCAGCAGCGCCGTACTTAACTATGGCTACACCTTC
CASSAVLNYGYTF
>TRBJ1-6|TRBV20-1|TRBD1|-
TGCAGTGCTATAAACAGGGGAATGGGTGATAATTCACCCCTCCACTTT
CSAINRGMGDNSPLHF
>TRBJ1-2|TRBV19|-|few
TGTGCCAGTAGTATGACCTCGGGGTACTATGGCTACACCTTC
CASSMTSGYYGYTF
>TRBJ2-5|TRBV5-6|-|many
TGTGCCAGCAGCTTGGTACAAGCGTACCAAGAGACCCAGTACTTC
CASSLVQAYQETQYF
>TRBJ2-2|TRBV7-3|-|many
TGTGCCAGCAGCTTACTAAGTGGCAGGAACACCGGGGAGCTGTTTTTT
CASSLLSGRNTGELFF
>TRBJ2-7|TRBV28|TRBD1|many
TGTGCCACCAGGGACAGGATTTCCTACGAGCAGTACTTC
CATRDRISYEQYF
>TRBJ1-4|TRBV6-5|-|few
TGTGCCAGCAGTTACTCATATCGAGAGGCCACTAATGAAAAACTGTTTTTT
CASSYSYREATNEKLFF
>TRBJ2-7|TRBV19|TRBD2|many
TGTGCCAGTAGTATGGGACTAGCGGGCCCAACCTACGAGCAGTACTTC
CASSMGLAGPTYEQYF
>TRBJ2-5|TRBV2|-|few
TGTGCCAGCAGGGGTGAGGAGACCCAGTACTTC
CASRGEETQYF